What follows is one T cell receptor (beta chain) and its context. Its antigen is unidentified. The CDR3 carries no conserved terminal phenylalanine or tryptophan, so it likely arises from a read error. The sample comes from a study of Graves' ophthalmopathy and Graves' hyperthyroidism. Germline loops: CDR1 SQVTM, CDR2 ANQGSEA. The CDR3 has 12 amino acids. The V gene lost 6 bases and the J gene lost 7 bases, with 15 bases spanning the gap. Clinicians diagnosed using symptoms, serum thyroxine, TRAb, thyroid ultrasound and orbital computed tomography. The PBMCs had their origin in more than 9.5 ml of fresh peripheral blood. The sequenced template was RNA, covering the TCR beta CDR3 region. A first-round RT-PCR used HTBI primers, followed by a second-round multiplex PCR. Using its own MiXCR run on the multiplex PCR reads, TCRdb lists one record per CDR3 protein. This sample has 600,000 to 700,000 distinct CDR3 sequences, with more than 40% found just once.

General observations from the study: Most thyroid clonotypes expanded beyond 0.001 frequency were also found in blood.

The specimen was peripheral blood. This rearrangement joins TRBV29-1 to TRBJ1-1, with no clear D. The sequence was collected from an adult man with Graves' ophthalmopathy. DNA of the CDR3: TGCAGCGTCTCGGACGGTTGGATTGAAGCTTTCATT. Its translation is CSVSDGWIEAFI.